The rows below give T cell receptor beta chains drawn from one sample of a study of vaccination effects on CD4 cells after COVID-19. The protocol was immunoSEQ multiplex PCR, while the TCRdb copy is restricted to in-frame clones and leaves out a portion. The sample yields tens of thousands of clones, roughly three quarters seen once. These receptors' antigens are unknown. The sequencing here drew on CD4+ T cells from PBMCs cultured without peptide, taken before COVID-19 vaccination. Receptors originate from a human donor who received a COVID-19 vaccine. CDR3s include the opening cysteine and the closing phenylalanine or tryptophan. Each record gives: clone size, V gene, J gene, CDR3 length, D gene, CDR3 protein, CDR3 DNA. The D gene is left open where the match is weak. Clone size is not always given. Where it is, it says once, few, many or a class for expanded clones.

size: -
V: TRBV12-3/TRBV12-4
J: TRBJ2-5
length: 11
D: -
CDR3: CASSFYETQYF
DNA: TGTGCCAGCAGTTTTTATGAGACCCAGTACTTC

size: -
V: TRBV6-5
J: TRBJ2-2
length: 14
D: -
CDR3: CASSRLGGTGELFF
DNA: TGTGCCAGCAGTCGACTAGGCGGTACCGGGGAGCTGTTTTTT

size: -
V: TRBV5-1
J: TRBJ1-2
length: 15
D: -
CDR3: CASSLTGFDGYGYTF
DNA: TGCGCCAGCAGCTTGACAGGGTTCGACGGCTATGGCTACACCTTC

size: -
V: TRBV4-2
J: TRBJ2-1
length: 16
D: -
CDR3: CASSQDGRGVYNEQFF
DNA: TGTGCCAGCAGCCAAGATGGTCGCGGAGTCTACAATGAGCAGTTCTTC

size: -
V: TRBV7-2
J: TRBJ2-1
length: 15
D: TRBD2
CDR3: CASSLGTSGYNEQFF
DNA: TGTGCCAGCAGCTTAGGGACTAGCGGGTACAATGAGCAGTTCTTC

size: -
V: TRBV12-3/TRBV12-4
J: TRBJ1-3
length: 13
D: -
CDR3: CASGVGSGNTIYF
DNA: TGTGCCAGTGGGGTGGGCTCTGGAAACACCATATATTTT

size: -
V: TRBV9
J: TRBJ1-1
length: 17
D: TRBD1
CDR3: CASSVGIWGQQNTEAFF
DNA: TGTGCCAGCAGCGTAGGAATTTGGGGACAGCAGAACACTGAAGCTTTCTTT

size: -
V: TRBV19
J: TRBJ2-2
length: 17
D: -
CDR3: CASRSLRGGLGTGELFF
DNA: TGTGCCAGTAGGTCCTTGAGGGGGGGGTTAGGCACCGGGGAGCTGTTTTTT

size: -
V: TRBV5-1
J: TRBJ1-1
length: 13
D: -
CDR3: CASRGRLNTEAFF
DNA: TGCGCCAGCAGGGGACGGCTGAACACTGAAGCTTTCTTT

size: once
V: TRBV19
J: TRBJ2-1
length: 15
D: TRBD2
CDR3: CASSPLAGGKGEQFF
DNA: TGTGCCAGTAGCCCATTAGCGGGGGGAAAAGGGGAGCAGTTCTTC

size: -
V: TRBV3-1/TRBV3-2
J: TRBJ2-5
length: 13
D: -
CDR3: CASSPGTGETQYF
DNA: TGTGCCAGCAGCCCCGGGACCGGGGAGACCCAGTACTTC

size: -
V: TRBV5-1
J: TRBJ1-1
length: 15
D: -
CDR3: CASSSSTGLNTEAFF
DNA: TGCGCTAGCAGCTCCTCGACAGGATTGAACACTGAAGCTTTCTTT

size: -
V: TRBV19
J: TRBJ2-1
length: 15
D: -
CDR3: CASGVLDSSYNEQFF
DNA: TGTGCCAGTGGGGTCTTGGACAGCTCCTACAATGAGCAGTTCTTC

size: once
V: TRBV4-1
J: TRBJ2-2
length: 18
D: -
CDR3: CASSQAESRARGTGELFF
DNA: TGCGCCAGCAGCCAAGCGGAAAGCAGAGCCCGGGGAACCGGGGAGCTGTTTTTT

size: -
V: TRBV5-6
J: TRBJ2-1
length: 14
D: -
CDR3: CASSQLSSYNEQFF
DNA: TGTGCCAGCAGCCAACTTAGCTCCTACAATGAGCAGTTCTTC

size: -
V: TRBV4-1
J: TRBJ2-1
length: 15
D: -
CDR3: CASSQGDRRYNEQFF
DNA: TGCGCCAGCAGCCAAGGAGACAGACGGTACAATGAGCAGTTCTTC

size: -
V: TRBV5-1
J: TRBJ1-4
length: 14
D: -
CDR3: CASSSGQFNEKLFF
DNA: TGCGCCAGCAGCTCAGGACAGTTTAATGAAAAACTGTTTTTT

size: few
V: TRBV6-6
J: TRBJ1-3
length: 12
D: -
CDR3: CATRGSGNTIYF
DNA: TGTGCCACGAGGGGATCAGGAAACACCATATATTTT

size: -
V: TRBV24-1
J: TRBJ2-3
length: 16
D: TRBD2
CDR3: CATSDQRGGSKDTQYF
DNA: TGTGCCACCAGTGACCAGCGGGGGGGAAGTAAAGATACGCAGTATTTT

size: -
V: TRBV6-6
J: TRBJ1-4
length: 14
D: -
CDR3: CASIGFSFSEKLFF
DNA: TGTGCCAGCATAGGTTTTTCGTTTTCTGAAAAACTGTTTTTT

size: -
V: TRBV6-5
J: TRBJ2-3
length: 12
D: TRBD2
CDR3: CAQRGDGDTQYF
DNA: TGTGCCCAGCGGGGGGACGGAGATACGCAGTATTTT

size: -
V: TRBV15
J: TRBJ1-5
length: 15
D: -
CDR3: CATSRDGQFNQPQHF
DNA: TGTGCCACCAGCAGAGATGGACAGTTCAATCAGCCCCAGCATTTT

size: -
V: TRBV6-5
J: TRBJ2-1
length: 14
D: TRBD1
CDR3: CATNTGVGYNEQFF
DNA: TGTGCCACCAATACAGGGGTCGGGTACAATGAGCAGTTCTTC

size: -
V: TRBV27
J: TRBJ1-1
length: 15
D: TRBD1
CDR3: CASSLVGTANTEAFF
DNA: TGTGCCAGCAGTTTAGTAGGGACAGCTAACACTGAAGCTTTCTTT

size: -
V: TRBV7-8
J: TRBJ2-2
length: 16
D: -
CDR3: CASSLNLLLNTGELFF
DNA: TGTGCCAGCAGCTTAAATCTGCTTCTGAACACCGGGGAGCTGTTTTTT

size: -
V: TRBV24-1
J: TRBJ1-4
length: 16
D: -
CDR3: CATSDPGQTTNEKLFF
DNA: TGTGCCACCAGTGATCCCGGACAGACAACTAATGAAAAACTGTTTTTT

size: -
V: TRBV5-1
J: TRBJ1-2
length: 16
D: TRBD1
CDR3: CASSFLGDRSSGGYTF
DNA: TGCGCCAGCAGCTTCCTAGGGGACAGATCAAGTGGGGGCTACACCTTC

size: -
V: TRBV3-1/TRBV3-2
J: TRBJ1-5
length: 14
D: TRBD1
CDR3: CASSPGAGGQPQHF
DNA: TGTGCCAGCAGCCCTGGGGCAGGGGGTCAGCCCCAGCATTTT

size: -
V: TRBV29-1
J: TRBJ2-3
length: 12
D: -
CDR3: CSVVAITDTQYF
DNA: TGCAGCGTTGTTGCCATCACAGATACGCAGTATTTT

size: -
V: TRBV5-8
J: TRBJ1-3
length: 15
D: -
CDR3: CASSLVGAPGNTIYF
DNA: TGTGCCAGCAGCTTGGTGGGGGCGCCTGGAAACACCATATATTTT

size: -
V: TRBV9
J: TRBJ2-6
length: 19
D: -
CDR3: CASSVDRNRGLSGANVLTF
DNA: TGTGCCAGCAGCGTAGATCGTAACAGAGGACTCTCTGGGGCCAACGTCCTGACTTTC

size: -
V: TRBV28
J: TRBJ1-5
length: 14
D: -
CDR3: CASSPFGGHQPQHF
DNA: TGTGCCAGCAGCCCTTTTGGGGGACATCAGCCCCAGCATTTT

size: -
V: TRBV5-1
J: TRBJ1-1
length: 17
D: TRBD1
CDR3: CASSLHGTGGLSSEAFF
DNA: TGCGCCAGCAGCTTGCATGGGACAGGGGGCCTTTCCTCGGAAGCTTTCTTT

size: -
V: TRBV7-2
J: TRBJ2-5
length: 17
D: TRBD2
CDR3: CASSSIGLAGNQETQYF
DNA: TGTGCCAGCAGCTCAATAGGACTAGCGGGAAACCAAGAGACCCAGTACTTC

size: -
V: TRBV5-4
J: TRBJ2-5
length: 14
D: TRBD1
CDR3: CASSRDRVQETQYF
DNA: TGTGCCAGCAGCCGGGACAGGGTCCAAGAGACCCAGTACTTC

size: -
V: TRBV7-9
J: TRBJ2-5
length: 15
D: -
CDR3: CASSFRGVSRETQYF
DNA: TGTGCCAGCAGCTTCAGGGGCGTTTCACGGGAGACCCAGTACTTC

size: -
V: TRBV7-2
J: TRBJ2-2
length: 14
D: -
CDR3: CASSFAGQTGELFF
DNA: TGTGCCAGCAGCTTCGCGGGGCAGACCGGGGAGCTGTTTTTT

size: -
V: TRBV12-5
J: TRBJ1-1
length: 16
D: TRBD1
CDR3: CASGLNYGQGTTEAFF
DNA: TGTGCTAGTGGTTTGAATTACGGACAGGGGACAACTGAAGCTTTCTTT

size: -
V: TRBV5-4
J: TRBJ1-2
length: 15
D: -
CDR3: CASSLGGQTNYGYTF
DNA: TGTGCCAGCAGCTTGGGTGGACAAACTAACTATGGCTACACCTTC

size: once
V: TRBV19
J: TRBJ2-2
length: 19
D: TRBD2
CDR3: CASSSPGLLADANTGELFF
DNA: TGTGCCAGTAGTTCCCCCGGTTTACTAGCGGACGCGAACACCGGGGAGCTGTTTTTT

size: -
V: TRBV29-1
J: TRBJ1-1
length: 12
D: -
CDR3: CSVGHWVTEAFF
DNA: TGCAGCGTTGGGCACTGGGTCACTGAAGCTTTCTTT

size: -
V: TRBV10-3
J: TRBJ1-2
length: 14
D: -
CDR3: CAISEDWDDYGYTF
DNA: TGTGCCATCAGTGAGGATTGGGACGACTATGGCTACACCTTC

size: -
V: TRBV4-1
J: TRBJ1-2
length: 14
D: TRBD1
CDR3: CASSHGTGIYGYTF
DNA: TGCGCCAGCAGCCACGGGACAGGGATCTATGGCTACACCTTC

size: -
V: TRBV24-1
J: TRBJ1-2
length: 14
D: TRBD1
CDR3: CATSDSGQVYGYTF
DNA: TGTGCCACCAGTGACTCGGGACAGGTCTATGGCTACACCTTC

size: -
V: TRBV4-3
J: TRBJ1-2
length: 15
D: TRBD1
CDR3: CASSQYGTGTDGYTF
DNA: TGCGCCAGCAGCCAATACGGGACAGGCACGGACGGCTACACCTTC

size: -
V: TRBV10-3
J: TRBJ2-5
length: 16
D: TRBD1
CDR3: CAISESDRGYQETQYF
DNA: TGTGCCATCAGTGAGTCGGACAGGGGGTACCAAGAGACCCAGTACTTC

size: -
V: TRBV10-3
J: TRBJ2-5
length: 15
D: TRBD1
CDR3: CAIRGTTGEGETQYF
DNA: TGTGCCATCAGGGGAACTACAGGGGAAGGAGAGACCCAGTACTTC